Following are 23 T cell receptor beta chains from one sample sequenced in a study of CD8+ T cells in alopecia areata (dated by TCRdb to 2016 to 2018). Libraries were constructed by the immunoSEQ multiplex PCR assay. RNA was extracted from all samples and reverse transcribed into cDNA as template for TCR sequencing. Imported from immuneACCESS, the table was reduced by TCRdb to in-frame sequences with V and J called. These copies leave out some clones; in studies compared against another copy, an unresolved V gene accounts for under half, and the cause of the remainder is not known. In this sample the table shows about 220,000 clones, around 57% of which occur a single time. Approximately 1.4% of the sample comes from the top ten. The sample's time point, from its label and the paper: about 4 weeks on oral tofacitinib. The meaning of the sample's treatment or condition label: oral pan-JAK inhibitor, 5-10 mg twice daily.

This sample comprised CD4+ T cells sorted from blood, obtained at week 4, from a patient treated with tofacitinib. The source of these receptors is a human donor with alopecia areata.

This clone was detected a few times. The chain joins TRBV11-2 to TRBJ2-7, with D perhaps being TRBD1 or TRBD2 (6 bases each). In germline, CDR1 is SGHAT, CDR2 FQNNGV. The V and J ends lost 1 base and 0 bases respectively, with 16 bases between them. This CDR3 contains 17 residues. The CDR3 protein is CASSLVGGGQSSYEQYF. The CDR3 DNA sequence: TGTGCCAGCAGCTTAGTAGGTGGGGGGCAGAGCTCCTACGAGCAGTACTTC.

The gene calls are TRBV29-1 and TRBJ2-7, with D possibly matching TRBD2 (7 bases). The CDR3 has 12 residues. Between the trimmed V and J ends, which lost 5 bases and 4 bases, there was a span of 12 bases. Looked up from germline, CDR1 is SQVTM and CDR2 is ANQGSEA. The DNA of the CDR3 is TGCAGCGTTCGTGCGGGGGCGTACGAGCAGTACTTC. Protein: CSVRAGAYEQYF.

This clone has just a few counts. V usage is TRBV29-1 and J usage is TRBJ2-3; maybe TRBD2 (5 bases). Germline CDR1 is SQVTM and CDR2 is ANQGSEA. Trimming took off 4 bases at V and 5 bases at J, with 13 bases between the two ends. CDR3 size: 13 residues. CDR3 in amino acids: CSVGGNGLDTQYF. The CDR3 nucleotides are TGCAGCGTTGGGGGTAACGGACTAGATACGCAGTATTTT.

This CDR3 reads CASSSGLAWSYEQYF. The CDR3 DNA follows: TGTGCCAGCAGCTCCGGACTAGCCTGGTCCTACGAGCAGTACTTC. V and J are TRBV7-8 and TRBJ2-7, with 8 bases that match TRBD2. The CDR3 consists of 15 residues. Trimming cost V 4 bases and J 1 base; bases outside gene matches: 6. Germline CDR1 reads SGHVS; CDR2 reads FQNEAQ.

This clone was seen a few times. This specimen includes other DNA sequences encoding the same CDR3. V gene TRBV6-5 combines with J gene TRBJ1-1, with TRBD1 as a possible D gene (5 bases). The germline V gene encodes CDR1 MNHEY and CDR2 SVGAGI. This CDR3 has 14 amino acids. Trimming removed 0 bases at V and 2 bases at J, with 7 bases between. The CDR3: CASSYSGGNTEAFF. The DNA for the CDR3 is TGTGCCAGCAGTTACTCGGGGGGAAACACTGAAGCTTTCTTT.

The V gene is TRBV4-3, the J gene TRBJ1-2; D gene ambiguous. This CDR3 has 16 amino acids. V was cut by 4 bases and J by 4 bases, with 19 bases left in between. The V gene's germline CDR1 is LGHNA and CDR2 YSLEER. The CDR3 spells CASSPQAAEGSYGYTF. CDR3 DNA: TGCGCCAGCAGCCCCCAGGCGGCAGAAGGATCCTATGGCTACACCTTC.

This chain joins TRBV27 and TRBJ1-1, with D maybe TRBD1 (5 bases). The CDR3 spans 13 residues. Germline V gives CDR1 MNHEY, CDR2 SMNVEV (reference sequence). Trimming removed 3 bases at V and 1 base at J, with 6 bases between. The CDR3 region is CASSFTGNTEAFF. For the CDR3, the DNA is TGTGCCAGCAGTTTTACAGGGAACACTGAAGCTTTCTTT.

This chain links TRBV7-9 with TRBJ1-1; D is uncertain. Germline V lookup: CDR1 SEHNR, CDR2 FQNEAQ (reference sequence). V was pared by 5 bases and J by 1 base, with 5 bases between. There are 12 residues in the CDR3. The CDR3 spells CASSRSNTEAFF. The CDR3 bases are TGTGCCAGCAGCCGGTCGAACACTGAAGCTTTCTTT.

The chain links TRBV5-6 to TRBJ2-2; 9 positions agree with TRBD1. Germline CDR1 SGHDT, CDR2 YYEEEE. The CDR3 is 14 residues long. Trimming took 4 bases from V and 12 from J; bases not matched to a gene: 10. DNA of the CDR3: TGTGCCAGCAGCACCGGACAGGGGAAGCGGCAGCTGTTTTTT. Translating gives CASSTGQGKRQLFF.

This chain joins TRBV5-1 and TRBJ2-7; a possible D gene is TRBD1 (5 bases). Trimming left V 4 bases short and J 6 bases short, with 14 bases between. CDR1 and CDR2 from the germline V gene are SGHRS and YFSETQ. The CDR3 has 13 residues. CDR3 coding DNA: TGCGCCAGCAGCAAGGGGAACCAATTCGAGCAGTACTTC. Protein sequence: CASSKGNQFEQYF.

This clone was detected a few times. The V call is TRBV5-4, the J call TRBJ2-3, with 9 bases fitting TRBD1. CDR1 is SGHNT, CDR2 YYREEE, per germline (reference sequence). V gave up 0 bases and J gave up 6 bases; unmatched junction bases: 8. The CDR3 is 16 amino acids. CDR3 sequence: CASSLGQGVGSDTQYF. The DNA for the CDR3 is TGTGCCAGCAGCTTGGGACAGGGGGTAGGTTCGGATACGCAGTATTTT.

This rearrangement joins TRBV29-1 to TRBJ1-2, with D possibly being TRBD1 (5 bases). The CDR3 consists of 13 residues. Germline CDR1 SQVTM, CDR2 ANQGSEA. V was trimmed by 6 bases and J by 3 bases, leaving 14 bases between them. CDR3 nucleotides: TGCAGCGTCGGGGGACGTAATTACTATGGCTACACCTTC. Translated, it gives CSVGGRNYYGYTF.

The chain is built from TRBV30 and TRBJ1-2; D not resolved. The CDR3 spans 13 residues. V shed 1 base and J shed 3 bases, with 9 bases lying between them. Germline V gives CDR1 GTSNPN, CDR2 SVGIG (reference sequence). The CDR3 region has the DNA TGTGCCTGGAGTGGGCAGGACGACTATGGCTACACCTTC. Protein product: CAWSGQDDYGYTF.

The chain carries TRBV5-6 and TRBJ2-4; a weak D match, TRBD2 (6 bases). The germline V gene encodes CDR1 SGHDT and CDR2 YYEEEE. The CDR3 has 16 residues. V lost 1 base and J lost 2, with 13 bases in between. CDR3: CASSLLDYRSKNIQYF. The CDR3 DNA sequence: TGTGCCAGCAGCTTGTTGGACTATCGATCCAAAAACATTCAGTACTTC.

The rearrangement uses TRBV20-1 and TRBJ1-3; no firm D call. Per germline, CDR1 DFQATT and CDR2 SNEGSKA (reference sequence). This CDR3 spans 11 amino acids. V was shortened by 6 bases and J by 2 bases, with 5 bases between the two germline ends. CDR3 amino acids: CSAVTGNTIYF. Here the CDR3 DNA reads TGCAGTGCCGTCACTGGAAACACCATATATTTT.

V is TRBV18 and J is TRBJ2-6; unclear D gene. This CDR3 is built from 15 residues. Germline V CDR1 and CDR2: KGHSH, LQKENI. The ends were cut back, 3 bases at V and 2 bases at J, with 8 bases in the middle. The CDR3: CASSPAATGANVLTF. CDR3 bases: TGTGCCAGCTCACCCGCTGCTACTGGGGCCAACGTCCTGACTTTC.

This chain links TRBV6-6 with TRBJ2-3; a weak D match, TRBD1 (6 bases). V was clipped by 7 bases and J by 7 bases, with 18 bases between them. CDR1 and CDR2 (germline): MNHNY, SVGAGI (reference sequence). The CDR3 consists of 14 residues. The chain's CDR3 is CASTLGQNLHTQYF. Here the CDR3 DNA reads TGTGCCAGCACCCTCGGACAGAATCTTCATACGCAGTATTTT.

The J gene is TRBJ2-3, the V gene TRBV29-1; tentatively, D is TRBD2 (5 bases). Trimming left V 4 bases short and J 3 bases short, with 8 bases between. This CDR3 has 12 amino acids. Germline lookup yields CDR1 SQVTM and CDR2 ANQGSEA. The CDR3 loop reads CSVVTRTDTQYF. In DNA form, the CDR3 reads TGCAGCGTTGTAACTAGGACAGATACGCAGTATTTT.

In DNA, the CDR3 is TGCAGCGTTGCTAGCGGGGGGGCTGGTGGGACCCAGTACTTC. This codes for CSVASGGAGGTQYF. The chain carries TRBV29-1 and TRBJ2-5; 12 nucleotides match TRBD2. V lost 4 bases and J lost 7; bases outside the gene matches: 7. This CDR3 is 14 amino acids long. The germline V gene has CDR1 SQVTM and CDR2 ANQGSEA.

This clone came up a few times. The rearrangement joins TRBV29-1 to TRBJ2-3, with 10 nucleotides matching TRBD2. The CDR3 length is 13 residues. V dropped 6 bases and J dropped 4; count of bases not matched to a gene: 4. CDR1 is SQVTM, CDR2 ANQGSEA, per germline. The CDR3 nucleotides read TGCAGCGTATCGGGACTAGCGTCAGATACGCAGTATTTT. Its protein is CSVSGLASDTQYF.

For the CDR3, the DNA is TGTGCCAGCAGCACCAGATGGACAGGGGAGTATGGCTACACCTTC. This codes for CASSTRWTGEYGYTF. The V call is TRBV2, the J call TRBJ1-2, with 9 bases matching TRBD1. Germline assignment: CDR1 SNHLY and CDR2 FYNNEI. The CDR3 has 15 residues. Unmatched junction bases numbered 10, after V lost 6 bases and J lost 5 bases. The full variable domain, completed using reference TRBV2 and TRBJ1-2, is EPEVTQTPSHQVTQMGQEVILRCVPISNHLYFYWYRQILGQKVEFLVSFYNNEISEKSEIFDDQFSVERPDGSNFTLKIRSTKLEDSAMYFCASSTRWTGEYGYTFGSGTRLTVV.

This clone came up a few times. CDR3 in amino acids: CASSAMDRGVPNSPLHF. The CDR3 bases are TGTGCCAGCAGTGCCATGGACAGGGGGGTCCCTAATTCACCCCTCCACTTT. V gene TRBV25-1 combines with J gene TRBJ1-6; 10 bases are shared with TRBD1. CDR3 length: 17 residues. V gave up 4 bases and J gave up 6 bases; unmatched junction bases: 9. Per germline, CDR1 MGHDK and CDR2 SYGVNS.

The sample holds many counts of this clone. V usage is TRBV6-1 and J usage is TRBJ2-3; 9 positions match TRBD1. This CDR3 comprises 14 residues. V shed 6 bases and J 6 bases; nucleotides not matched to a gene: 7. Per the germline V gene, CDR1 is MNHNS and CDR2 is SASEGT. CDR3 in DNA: TGTGCCAGCAGCGGACAGGGGTCCAGGGATACGCAGTATTTT. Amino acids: CASSGQGSRDTQYF.